These T cell receptor beta chains were read from a single sample in a study of blood T cell repertoires in COVID-19. The method was immunoSEQ multiplex PCR; TCRdb's version includes in-frame clones alone and lacks a portion of them. This sample has about 30,000 clones, with about 90% found just once. The sample consisted of peripheral blood. These receptors all stem from a human donor with active COVID-19. The donor label of this sample is uncertain. Both conserved end residues are part of each CDR3. The D gene is left open where the match is weak. The size field is filled for only some rows; it gives once, few, many or a size class.

J | V | D | size | DNA | CDR3
TRBJ1-4 | TRBV6-6 | TRBD1 | NA | TGTGCCAGCGCACAGGGGGTCGCGAAACTGTTTTTT | CASAQGVAKLFF
TRBJ2-3 | TRBV4-2 | TRBD2 | NA | TGTGCCAGCAGCCAAGTTTTAGCGGGGGGGCATCCAGATACGCAGTATTTT | CASSQVLAGGHPDTQYF
TRBJ2-3 | TRBV24-1 | NA | once | TGTGCCACCGAGTCGTCAAGCACAGATACGCAGTATTTT | CATESSSTDTQYF
TRBJ2-7 | TRBV19 | TRBD1 | NA | TGTGCCAGTAGTCCCCACGGACAGGTAGGAGAGCAGTACTTC | CASSPHGQVGEQYF
TRBJ2-5 | TRBV4-1 | NA | NA | TGCGCCAGCAGCCAAGATAGACTAGGAAACACCGAGACCCAGTACTTC | CASSQDRLGNTETQYF
TRBJ2-2 | TRBV6-2/TRBV6-3 | NA | NA | TGTGCCAGCAGTTACTCCTTAAGCGGTCCTAGCCGCAGCCTGAACACCGGGGAGCTGTTTTTT | CASSYSLSGPSRSLNTGELFF
TRBJ2-1 | TRBV29-1 | TRBD2 | NA | TGCAGCGTGAAGGGACTAGCAGATTACAATGAGCAGTTCTTC | CSVKGLADYNEQFF
TRBJ2-3 | TRBV7-8 | NA | NA | TGTGCCAGCAGCCCAGCGTCGGTCACAGATACGCAGTATTTT | CASSPASVTDTQYF
TRBJ1-2 | TRBV15 | TRBD1 | NA | TGTGCCACCAGCAGAGCTCTCCCCGGACAGGGAGGGACCTTC | CATSRALPGQGGTF
TRBJ2-4 | TRBV28 | TRBD1 | once | TGTGCCAGCAGGTCGGGACAGGGAGGGAAAGGCTCCATTCAGTACTTC | CASRSGQGGKGSIQYF
TRBJ1-4 | TRBV19 | NA | medium-sized | TGTGCCAGTAGAAGGGGACAAAATGAAAAACTGTTTTTT | CASRRGQNEKLFF
TRBJ2-3 | TRBV28 | NA | NA | TGTGCCAGCACGGGACTCCGTATTAGTACGCAGTATTTT | CASTGLRISTQYF
TRBJ2-7 | TRBV3-1/TRBV3-2 | NA | NA | TGTGCCAGCAGCCAAGTTTACAGCACATCCTACGAGCAGTACTTC | CASSQVYSTSYEQYF
TRBJ1-5 | TRBV3-1/TRBV3-2 | TRBD1 | NA | TGTGCCAGCAGCCAAGGGACAGGGCGCAATCAGCCCCAGCATTTT | CASSQGTGRNQPQHF
TRBJ1-5 | TRBV11-2 | TRBD1 | NA | TGTGCCAGCAGCAGAGACAGGGGCAATCAGCCCCAGCATTTT | CASSRDRGNQPQHF
TRBJ1-2 | TRBV6-4 | TRBD1 | NA | TGTGCCAGCAGCCGCACGGGACAGGGGGCAGCGGGCTATGGCTACACCTTC | CASSRTGQGAAGYGYTF
TRBJ2-7 | TRBV6-5 | NA | NA | TGTGCCAGCAGAGACATGGCCCACTACGAGCAGTACTTC | CASRDMAHYEQYF
TRBJ2-7 | TRBV28 | NA | NA | TGTGCCAGCAAACCTACAGGGACCGTCTACGAGCAGTACTTC | CASKPTGTVYEQYF
TRBJ2-1 | TRBV5-1 | TRBD1 | NA | TGCGCCAGCAGCCCGACAGGGACCTACAATGAGCAGTTCTTC | CASSPTGTYNEQFF
TRBJ2-7 | TRBV11-3 | TRBD1 | NA | TGTGCCAGCAGCTCTTACAAGGACAGGGGATACGAGCAGTACTTC | CASSSYKDRGYEQYF
TRBJ1-5 | TRBV11-2 | TRBD1 | NA | TGTGCCAGCAGCTTAGGGACAGGGGAGCCCCAGCATTTT | CASSLGTGEPQHF
TRBJ2-7 | TRBV14 | NA | once | TGTGCCAGCAGCCAGTACTATACAACTAGTCACGAGCAGTACTTC | CASSQYYTTSHEQYF
TRBJ2-3 | TRBV4-2 | TRBD2 | NA | TGTGCCAGCAGCCAAGTTGGTAGCGGGAGGGAAATGCAGTATTTT | CASSQVGSGREMQYF
TRBJ2-1 | TRBV28 | NA | NA | TGTGCCAGCAGCCGTCACGCGGGGAGCTCCTACAATGAGCAGTTCTTC | CASSRHAGSSYNEQFF
TRBJ2-5 | TRBV14 | NA | NA | TGTGCCAGCAGCCAAGCCTCAGGGGTGACCAGGAAGACCCAGTACTTC | CASSQASGVTRKTQYF
TRBJ1-3 | TRBV5-5 | NA | NA | TGTGCCAGCAGCTCAGGACAGACTTCTGGAAACACCATATATTTT | CASSSGQTSGNTIYF
TRBJ1-5 | TRBV3-1/TRBV3-2 | TRBD1 | few | TGTGCCAGCAGTCTCGGACAGGGTCAGCCCCAGCATTTT | CASSLGQGQPQHF
TRBJ2-7 | TRBV2 | TRBD1 | NA | TGTGCCAGCAGACTGGGACAGGGGTCCTACGAGCAGTACTTC | CASRLGQGSYEQYF
TRBJ1-1 | TRBV2 | TRBD1 | NA | TGTGCCAGCATTGACAGGGCGAACACTGAAGCTTTCTTT | CASIDRANTEAFF
TRBJ1-6 | TRBV14 | NA | NA | TGTGCCAGCAGCCAAGATTTCGGAGGGGACCATTCACCCCTCCACTTT | CASSQDFGGDHSPLHF
TRBJ2-1 | TRBV19 | TRBD2 | once | TGTGCCAGTAGAGGGACTAGCGTGGCCTACAATGAGCAGTTCTTC | CASRGTSVAYNEQFF
TRBJ2-1 | TRBV25-1 | TRBD2 | NA | TGTGCCAGCAGCAATAGCGGGAGCTCCTACAATGAGCAGTTCTTC | CASSNSGSSYNEQFF
TRBJ2-2 | TRBV5-4 | TRBD2 | NA | TGTGCCAGCAGCCCGGGAGGAGCTTCTGGGAACACCGGGGAGCTGTTTTTT | CASSPGGASGNTGELFF
TRBJ2-5 | TRBV5-6 | NA | NA | TGTGCCAGCAGCTTGGGAGGCGGCCTAGCGGAGACCCAGTACTTC | CASSLGGGLAETQYF
TRBJ1-2 | TRBV2 | NA | NA | TGTGCCGCCAGTATTACAGGGCCCGGCTATGGCTACACCTTC | CAASITGPGYGYTF
TRBJ2-1 | TRBV2 | NA | NA | TGTGCCAGCAGTCTAGAGGGGGTTAGCTCCTACAATGAGCAGTTCTTC | CASSLEGVSSYNEQFF
TRBJ1-5 | TRBV6-2/TRBV6-3 | TRBD1 | NA | TGTGCCAGCAGTTACTGGTCAGGACAGGGAAGGTTTCAGCCCCAGCATTTT | CASSYWSGQGRFQPQHF
TRBJ1-3 | TRBV5-6 | TRBD1 | NA | TGTGCCAGCAGCCCACAGGACAGGGGATCAAACACCATATATTTT | CASSPQDRGSNTIYF
TRBJ2-5 | TRBV4-1 | TRBD1 | NA | TGCGCCAGCAGCCAGGGACAGGGCGAGACCCAGTACTTC | CASSQGQGETQYF
TRBJ2-1 | TRBV28 | TRBD2 | once | TGTGCCAGCAGGAACCGTAGCGGGAGAAGAGACAATGAGCAGTTCTTC | CASRNRSGRRDNEQFF
TRBJ2-7 | TRBV5-1 | TRBD2 | NA | TGCGCCAGCAGCTTGGAGGGAGGGACGGGCTCCTACGAGCAGTACTTC | CASSLEGGTGSYEQYF
TRBJ2-2 | TRBV3-1/TRBV3-2 | NA | NA | TGTGCCAGCAGCCGCGTCATGAACACCGGGGAGCTGTTTTTT | CASSRVMNTGELFF
TRBJ1-2 | TRBV2 | NA | NA | TGTGCCAGCTCAGGGCGGTCCGACTACTATGGCTACACCTTC | CASSGRSDYYGYTF